These 15 T cell receptor beta chains were sequenced from one sample in a study of identical twins' blood T cells. TCRdb redid the calling of the 5' RACE reads with MiXCR, one entry per CDR3 protein. This table holds hundreds of thousands of distinct CDR3 sequences, 28% found once. Sequencing used PBMCs. The receptors stem from a woman aged 18 to 55 in good health.

In this sample, this clonotype turned up a few times. This chain links TRBV7-9 with TRBJ1-1; D gene ambiguous. Trimming removed 4 bases at V and 4 bases at J, with 13 bases between. The CDR3 is 14 amino acids. Per the germline V gene, CDR1 is SEHNR and CDR2 is FQNEAQ (reference sequence). The CDR3 DNA sequence: TGTGCCAGCAGCTCCCCCCGGACTCCCACTGAAGCTTTCTTT. This gives the protein CASSSPRTPTEAFF.

This rearrangement joins TRBV20-1 to TRBJ2-1; D is ambiguous. The CDR3 loop spans 14 amino acids. V lost 4 bases and J 6 bases, leaving 16 bases between the germline ends. Germline V gene lookup returns CDR1 DFQATT and CDR2 SNEGSKA (reference sequence). The CDR3 is CSAIVPLTSNEQFF. The CDR3 DNA reads as TGCAGTGCTATAGTTCCTTTGACCAGCAATGAGCAGTTCTTC.

This clonotype was seen repeatedly, ten times or more. J is TRBJ1-4 and V is TRBV4-1, with 7 nucleotides matching TRBD1. Looked up from germline, CDR1 is MGHRA and CDR2 is YSYEKL. The V segment lost 6 bases and the J segment 7 bases; nucleotides outside the gene matches: 8. The CDR3 totals 14 residues. CDR3 region: CASSPQGTFEKLFF. The CDR3 nucleotides are TGCGCCAGCAGTCCACAGGGGACATTTGAAAAACTGTTTTTT.

The V gene is TRBV14, the J gene TRBJ2-3; the match to TRBD2 covers 8 bases. Germline values: CDR1 SGHDN, CDR2 FVKESK. The V and J ends lost 1 base and 9 bases, in that order; junction bases with no gene match: 3. The CDR3 has 13 amino acids. The CDR3 sequence: CASSQVSSGTQYF. In DNA form, the CDR3 reads TGTGCCAGCAGCCAAGTGTCTAGCGGGACGCAGTATTTT.

This clonotype was detected a few times. This chain joins TRBV2 and TRBJ1-1; possible D gene TRBD1, 6 bases. The CDR3 contains 14 residues. In germline, CDR1 is SNHLY, CDR2 FYNNEI. With 7 bases removed from V and 4 bases from J, the gap between germline ends came to 16 bases. This CDR3 reads CASTQLRGGTEAFF. CDR3 coding DNA: TGTGCCAGCACTCAACTCCGAGGGGGCACTGAAGCTTTCTTT.

With respect to this clonotype: One base away lies a much larger clone, so this may be a sequencing read error. The CDR3 reads CASSPTGNTEASF. DNA for the CDR3: TGTGCCAGCAGCCCCACAGGGAACACTGAAGCTTCCTTT. The V gene is TRBV7-2, the J gene TRBJ1-1, with D possibly TRBD1 on 6 matching bases. From germline, CDR1 is SGHTA and CDR2 FQGNSA. This CDR3 comprises 13 residues.

Points on this clonotype: One junction end disagrees with the germline gene, perhaps due to a read error. The rearrangement joins TRBV6-5 to TRBJ1-5; D possibly corresponds to TRBD1 (5 bases). The CDR3 has 16 amino acids. Looked up from germline, CDR1 is MNHEY and CDR2 is SVGAGI. The CDR3 DNA is TGTGTCAGCAGTCCAATTCAGGGTGCTAGTAATCAGCCCCAGCATTTT. This sequence encodes CVSSPIQGASNQPQHF.

The CDR3 DNA is TGTGCCAGCAGCCAAGATCGCCGGACAGACTATGGCTACACCTTC. This encodes CASSQDRRTDYGYTF. The chain is built from TRBV14 and TRBJ1-2, with D possibly TRBD1 on 6 matching bases. Germline assignment: CDR1 SGHDN and CDR2 FVKESK. V lost 0 bases to trimming and J lost 3 bases, with 11 bases between them. The length of the CDR3 is 15 residues.

This chain joins TRBV12-3 or TRBV12-4 and TRBJ1-1; 9 nucleotides agree with TRBD1. The CDR3 has 14 amino acids. J was trimmed by 4 bases and V by 5 bases; bases with no gene match: 5. CDR3 in amino acids: CASSSRDRATEAFF. For the CDR3, the DNA is TGTGCCAGCAGTAGCCGGGACAGGGCCACTGAAGCTTTCTTT.

The V call is TRBV20-1, the J call TRBJ1-1; perhaps TRBD1 as D (5 bases). From germline, CDR1 is DFQATT and CDR2 SNEGSKA (reference sequence). This CDR3 region has 12 residues. The V gene lost 4 bases and the J gene lost 5 bases, with 11 bases spanning the gap. The CDR3 loop reads CSATPWGTEAFF. In DNA form, the CDR3 reads TGCAGTGCTACACCTTGGGGGACTGAAGCTTTCTTT.

This clonotype has more than one count but fewer than ten. This chain connects TRBV20-1 to TRBJ2-2; TRBD2 agrees at 9 bases. CDR3 length: 14 residues. CDR1 is DFQATT, CDR2 SNEGSKA, per germline (reference sequence). The V and J ends lost 3 bases and 5 bases, in that order; junction bases with no gene match: 4. CDR3 sequence (DNA): TGCAGTGCTAGCCTAGCGGGAAGGACCGGGGAGCTGTTTTTT. This codes for CSASLAGRTGELFF.

This clonotype was detected ten times or more. This chain links TRBV5-1 with TRBJ2-3; D remains ambiguous. CDR3 length: 12 amino acids. CDR1 and CDR2 from the germline V gene are SGHRS and YFSETQ. V was shortened by 3 bases and J by 2 bases, with 4 bases between the two germline ends. The CDR3 region has the DNA TGCGCCAGCAGCTCGGACACAGATACGCAGTATTTT. Translating it yields CASSSDTDTQYF.

This clonotype has a handful of counts. In DNA form, the CDR3 reads TGTGCCAGCAGCTTATACCAAACTAATGAAAAACTGTTTTTT. This translates into CASSLYQTNEKLFF. The gene calls are TRBV7-9 and TRBJ1-4; no firm D call. From germline, CDR1 is SEHNR and CDR2 FQNEAQ (reference sequence). CDR3 length: 14 amino acids. V shed 2 bases and J shed 1 base, with 5 bases lying between them. Full variable domain (rest looked up from reference TRBV7-9 and TRBJ1-4): DTGVSQNPRHKITKRGQNVTFRCDPISEHNRLYWYRQTLGQGPEFLTYFQNEAQLEKSRLLSDRFSAERPKGSFSTLEIQRTEQGDSAMYLCASSLYQTNEKLFFGSGTQLSVL.

The V and J genes are TRBV12-3 or TRBV12-4 and TRBJ1-5, with D perhaps matching TRBD1 (5 bases). The CDR3 consists of 13 residues. Trimming stripped 4 bases from V and 9 bases from J, with 13 bases between. CDR3 loop: CASSSSGRSPQHF. CDR3 nucleotides: TGTGCCAGCAGTTCCTCGGGACGGTCGCCCCAGCATTTT.

This clonotype was detected ten times or more. The chain uses TRBV5-1 and TRBJ1-2; D is ambiguous. Germline V CDR1 and CDR2: SGHRS, YFSETQ. CDR3 length: 13 amino acids. V gave up 0 bases and J gave up 2 bases, with 5 bases separating them. The CDR3 region has the DNA TGCGCCAGCAGCTTGGGACGGAACTATGGCTACACCTTC. Its translation is CASSLGRNYGYTF. Complete variable domain (other parts from reference TRBV5-1 and TRBJ1-2): KAGVTQTPRYLIKTRGQQVTLSCSPISGHRSVSWYQQTPGQGLQFLFEYFSETQRNKGNFPGRFSGRQFSNSRSEMNVSTLELGDSALYLCASSLGRNYGYTFGSGTRLTVV.